These T cell receptor beta chains were read from a single sample in a study of blood T cell repertoires in COVID-19. Profiling relied on immunoSEQ multiplex PCR, and the TCRdb table lists in-frame clones only, not all of them. The repertoire holds about 260,000 clones, with over 70% as singletons. The sequenced sample was peripheral blood. The receptor set was obtained from a woman in her 70s with COVID-19, enrolled during active disease. Each CDR3 is given with its conserved first and last residue. The D gene is left open where the match is weak. Expanded clones are given a class, and other clones once, few, many or no size at all.

v_gene	d_gene	j_gene	abundance	CDR3aa	CDR3nt
TRBV19	TRBD2	TRBJ2-1	few	CASTARTSGYNEQFF	TGTGCCAGTACCGCCAGGACTAGCGGTTACAATGAGCAGTTCTTC
TRBV6-2/TRBV6-3	TRBD1	TRBJ1-2	.	CASSWTGYGYTF	TGTGCCAGCAGTTGGACAGGCTATGGCTACACCTTC
TRBV27	.	TRBJ2-7	once	CASRRQGGVYEQYF	TGTGCCAGCAGACGACAGGGAGGCGTCTACGAGCAGTACTTC
TRBV10-3	.	TRBJ2-2	.	CAISAGQSNTGELFF	TGTGCCATCAGTGCAGGACAGTCGAACACCGGGGAGCTGTTTTTT
TRBV7-2	TRBD2	TRBJ2-1	.	CASSFASGFSGQFF	TGTGCCAGCAGCTTTGCTAGCGGGTTTTCAGGGCAGTTCTTC
TRBV24-1	.	TRBJ1-5	.	CATYERLEQRLGPQHF	TGTGCCACCTACGAACGCCTTGAACAGAGATTAGGGCCCCAGCATTTT
TRBV24-1	TRBD1	TRBJ2-5	.	CATSDLQGAGRETQYF	TGTGCCACCAGTGATTTGCAGGGGGCCGGAAGGGAGACCCAGTACTTC
TRBV7-3	TRBD1	TRBJ2-1	.	CASSSYGTGVYNEQFF	TGTGCCAGCAGCTCTTACGGGACAGGGGTATACAATGAGCAGTTCTTC
TRBV28	.	TRBJ1-4	.	CASSPHDRNEKLFF	TGTGCCAGCAGTCCTCATGACAGGAATGAAAAACTGTTTTTT
TRBV19	TRBD1	TRBJ1-4	.	CASSMLDRGLEKLFF	TGTGCCAGTAGTATGTTGGACAGGGGGCTTGAAAAACTGTTTTTT
TRBV5-1	TRBD2	TRBJ2-1	.	CASRSLAGDEQFF	TGCGCCAGCCGATCACTAGCGGGAGATGAGCAGTTCTTC
TRBV2	TRBD2	TRBJ2-7	.	CASTGGPNDEQYF	TGTGCCAGCACGGGAGGGCCGAATGACGAGCAGTACTTC
TRBV3-1/TRBV3-2	TRBD2	TRBJ2-5	.	CASSPPGLQETQYF	TGTGCCAGCAGCCCACCGGGACTACAAGAGACCCAGTACTTC
TRBV2	TRBD1	TRBJ1-4	.	CASRPYRQGNNEKLFF	TGTGCCAGCAGGCCTTACCGACAGGGAAATAATGAAAAACTGTTTTTT
TRBV27	TRBD1	TRBJ2-7	.	CASWDRAYEQYF	TGTGCCAGTTGGGACAGAGCCTACGAGCAGTACTTC
TRBV23-1	.	TRBJ2-7	.	CASSQSGRGGDYEQYF	TGCGCCAGCAGTCAATCTGGGAGAGGGGGGGACTACGAGCAGTACTTC
TRBV10-3	TRBD2	TRBJ2-1	.	CAISSGTSDNEQFF	TGTGCCATCAGTTCCGGGACTAGCGACAATGAGCAGTTCTTC